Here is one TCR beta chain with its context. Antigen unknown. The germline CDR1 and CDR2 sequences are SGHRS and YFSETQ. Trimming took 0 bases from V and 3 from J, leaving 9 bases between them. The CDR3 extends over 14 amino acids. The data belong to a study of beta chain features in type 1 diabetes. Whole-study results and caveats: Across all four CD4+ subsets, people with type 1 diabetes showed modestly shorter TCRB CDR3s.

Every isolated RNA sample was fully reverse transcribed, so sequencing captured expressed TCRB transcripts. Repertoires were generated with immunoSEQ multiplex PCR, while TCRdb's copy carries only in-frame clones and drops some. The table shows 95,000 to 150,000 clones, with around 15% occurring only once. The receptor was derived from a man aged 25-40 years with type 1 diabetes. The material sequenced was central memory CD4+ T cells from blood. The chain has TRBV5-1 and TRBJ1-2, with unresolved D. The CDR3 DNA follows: TGCGCCAGCAGCTTGGAAGGGTACGACTATGGCTACACCTTC. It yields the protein CASSLEGYDYGYTF.